Shown below are 5 T cell receptor beta chains from a single sample sequenced in a study of Tregs in tolerant kidney transplant recipients. Using immunoSEQ multiplex PCR, the repertoire was profiled, and TCRdb retains in-frame clones only, with some absent. The sample holds about 31,000 clones. Mixed chimerism was transient after nonmyeloablative marrow transplants from related graft donors. This sample comprised CD4+ T cells from blood (PBMCs), obtained 24 months after the transplant. These receptors came from a human patient who received a combined kidney and bone marrow transplant. The graft donor may have contributed some T cells.

As concerns this clone: The read stops 3 residues short of the end of the CDR3; the missing end is completed from the germline J gene. V and J are TRBV7-9 and TRBJ1-2; the D gene is possibly TRBD1 (6 bases). CDR3 length: 14 residues. Trimming removed 6 bases from V and 1 base from J, with 12 bases in between. Germline V gives CDR1 SEHNR, CDR2 FQNEAQ (reference sequence). The CDR3 loop is CASSGRGLNYGYTF. The CDR3 DNA, read in part, is TGTGCCAGCAGTGGCAGGGGCCTTAACTATGGC.

Points on this clone: The read ends 3 residues early relative to the CDR3; the germline J gene fills the gap. The chain recombines TRBV19 with TRBJ1-1; a weak D match, TRBD1 (5 bases). The CDR3 has 14 amino acids. Germline CDR1 LNHDA, CDR2 SQIVND (reference sequence). The V end was cut by 6 bases, the J end by 2 bases, with 13 bases between. CDR3 sequence: CASRRGFGNTEAFF. CDR3 DNA (partial): TGTGCCAGTAGGAGGGGTTTTGGTAACACTGAA.

Note on this clone: Read data end 3 residues before the CDR3 end; the end is taken from the germline J gene. J is TRBJ1-4 and V is TRBV18; 10 nucleotides match TRBD1. The V gene's germline CDR1 is KGHSH and CDR2 LQKENI. J lost 7 bases, V lost 3 bases, and 2 bases had no gene match. This CDR3 comprises 14 residues. The CDR3 region is CASSPGQGFEKLFF. The part of the CDR3 DNA that was read is TGTGCCAGCTCACCGGGACAGGGGTTTGAAAAA. The full variable domain, in which reference TRBV18 and TRBJ1-4 provide the parts outside the CDR3, is NAGVMQNPRHLVRRRGQEARLRCSPMKGHSHVYWYRQLPEEGLKFMVYLQKENIIDESGMPKERFSAEFPKEGPSILRIQQVVRGDSAAYFCASSPGQGFEKLFFGSGTQLSVL.

As concerns this clone: The read is 3 residues too short to cover the CDR3 end, so that end is filled in from the germline J gene. The genes are TRBV5-1 and TRBJ2-1, with D possibly matching TRBD1 (6 bases). Germline CDR1 SGHRS, CDR2 YFSETQ. The CDR3 length is 16 residues. The V gene lost 1 base and the J gene lost 4 bases, with 15 bases spanning the gap. The CDR3 spells CASSLNAGTLYNEQFF. Incomplete CDR3 DNA: TGCGCCAGCAGCTTGAATGCCGGGACACTATACAATGAG.

This CDR3 reads CASSLAASGRGEQFF. Incomplete CDR3 DNA: TGCGCCAGCAGCTTGGCCGCTAGCGGGAGGGGTGAG. The chain combines TRBV5-1 with TRBJ2-1, with TRBD2 matching over 12 bases. The read finishes 3 residues shy of the CDR3 end, and the germline J gene is used to complete it. CDR1 is SGHRS and CDR2 is YFSETQ in the germline V gene. The CDR3 extends over 15 amino acids. Trimming took 0 bases from V and 9 from J; bases not matched to a gene: 4.